This T cell receptor (beta chain) was recorded in a study of cytomegalovirus exposure and HLA in healthy donors (TCRdb year 2017). As for the study more broadly: According to an earlier analysis of a few hundred of the donors, 150 million to 200 million T cells yielded roughly 100 million unique TCR beta sequences and 276 Gb of sequence data. An early release that covered 500 to 800 HLA-typed donors contained about 300 gigabases of sequencing data and tens of millions of unique TCR sequences. In a later analysis, previously published TCR beta repertoires from 666 donors were re-analyzed and high-resolution HLA genotyping was added so that TCR occurrence patterns could be studied. The number of typed donors differed by locus: about 629-630 for A, B, C, DRB1 and DQB1; approximately 520 for DQA1; some 610 for DPA1; and approximately 450 for DPB1. Of the 300 to 450 genotyped donors, about 80% fell in the genetic ancestry cluster associated with self-reported Caucasian donors. A later genetic analysis used genome-wide SNP genotypes for about 60% of the 666 donors, treating that subset as a discovery cohort. In an earlier analysis of 550 to 700 of the donors, high-throughput TCR beta sequencing was used to judge whether each TCR beta V gene segment behaved as functional or pseudogenic. Class I and class II HLA loci were covered by the typing at four-digit resolution. Donor age, sex, ethnicity and CMV serostatus were compiled alongside the repertoire data. About five DR-DQ haplotypes were treated as single units for association and clustering because of strong linkage in the cohort. In addition to the first cohort of approximately 650 subjects, a separate validation cohort of some 120 different subjects was used. The study aimed to test whether cataloging public T cell receptors could reveal signatures of past pathogen exposure. Among roughly 370 genotyped donors of the cohort, an average of about 240,000 unique TCR beta nucleotide sequences were sequenced per donor, around 20% of them non-productive. The later analysis used no new phenotypic data to find candidate immune exposures, relying instead on TCR beta sequences and their occurrence across donors. The study used immunosequencing to profile the T cell repertoires of about 670 subjects and linked those repertoires to cytomegalovirus serostatus. To predict cytomegalovirus infection status, the study brought together high-throughput TCR immunosequencing, statistical association of individual TCRs with disease status, and machine learning. Every discovery cohort repertoire had been produced on one sequencing platform.

Points on this clone: The antigen this receptor binds is unknown. Base quality data are lacking; no much larger clone is found one base away.

V and J are truncated by 1 base and 6 bases respectively, leaving an intervening sequence of 13 bases. CDR1 and CDR2 were assigned from the germline V gene (reference sequence) as MNHEY and SMNVEV. Reading from cysteine to phenylalanine, the CDR3 counts 15 amino acids. Just CDR3 DNA is preserved here, 45 bases in frame from base 1. Library preparation used the immunoSEQ multiplex PCR assay. A mixture of 60 forward primers for TCR Vbeta segments and 13 reverse primers for TCR Jbeta segments was used in the multiplex PCR. The CDR3 region of rearranged TCR beta genes was amplified from genomic DNA by a multiplex PCR assay. On the Illumina HiSeq System, the amplified TCR beta libraries were sequenced as 87-base-pair reads. On the authors' methods: A later analysis tallied 70 million to 100 million unique TCR beta chains across the 660 or so repertoires, and some 12 million of those chains were shared by two or more donors. Raw reads were error-corrected and collapsed into unique sequences by a nearest-neighbor algorithm in which closely related sequences were merged to remove PCR and sequencing errors. CDR3 sequences were aligned to IMGT reference sequences to assign V, D and J gene segments. For a sequence to be retained, a match of at least six nucleotides was required to both a V gene segment and a J gene segment. Rearrangements were classified as productive when the CDR3 lacked stop codons and remained in frame with V and J, and all other rearrangements were classified as non-productive. CDR3 was defined according to IMGT convention as the region running from the second conserved V-encoded cysteine to the conserved J-encoded phenylalanine. Sequences without an unambiguous match to a single V gene segment were excluded from the earlier analysis of approximately 600 of the donors. An earlier analysis of about 590 of the donors classified V segments as functional when productive rearrangements were above 56.7% and as segregating when the standard deviation between donors was above 5%. A statistical classification framework was built to diagnose cytomegalovirus status from the catalog of TCR beta chain sequences. V and J gene assignment, in a later analysis, came from comparing TCR nucleotide sequences with IMGT/GENE-DB human TR gene sequences. The TCRdist pipeline was used in a later analysis to assign CDR3 sequences and most-parsimonious VDJ recombination scenarios. In a later analysis, each TCR beta chain was defined by its CDR3 amino acid sequence together with its V-gene family, and reads without a unique V-gene family were excluded. A later analysis removed 500 to 650 highly shared, low-generation-probability nucleotide sequences to deal with suspected cross-contamination and a sequencing artifact. A later analysis calculated a clonal expansion index for each public chain from normalized within-repertoire ranks of inferred template counts. A later analysis computed generation probabilities with a VDJ recombination model fitted to out-of-frame rearrangements, and checked the results against IGoR. In a later analysis, TCR-TCR, TCR-HLA and TCR-CMV co-occurrence was scored with hypergeometric tests, and a repertoire-size bias correction was applied to TCR pairs. A later analysis estimated false discovery rates by permuting HLA or CMV assignments 20 times. In a later analysis, co-occurring TCRs were grouped using DBSCAN, with TCRdist sequence similarity added in when clustering inside HLA-allele-positive subsets. Repertoires with fewer than 30,000 or more than 120,000 public chains were left out of co-occurrence clustering, as were five repertoires with anomalous nucleotide sharing. TCRdb obtained this table from immuneACCESS and retained in-frame rearrangements with V and J assigned. These tables miss some clones; where compared with another copy, unresolved V genes account for less than half of the shortfall, and the remainder is unexplained. That table furnishes V, J and clone size, whereas the DNA furnished D and trimming. Within this sample are around 97,000 clones, with roughly four fifths of them counted one time only. The biggest ten clones account for about 5.5% of the sample.

Beyond this particular receptor, the publication reports: The classifier was reported to diagnose cytomegalovirus status with high specificity and sensitivity in both the original cohort and the validation cohort. A later genetic analysis associated a missense DCLRE1C variant with V-gene and J-gene trimming of TCR beta chains, and an independent cohort replicated the association. The sequencing pipeline was judged likely to have produced a cluster of highly shared sequence variants as a technical artifact. In the study, approximately 160 TCR beta chains were listed as associated with cytomegalovirus. The presence/absence analyses assumed that sequencing depth was roughly uniform across donors, and that assumption may not be true. According to a later genetic analysis, donors in an Asian-associated ancestry cluster had fewer N-insertions in productive TCRs than the approximately 690-donor mean. A later analysis found that TCR association rates varied across HLA loci, with DRB1 alleles showing the most associated TCRs and HLA-C alleles the fewest. Most TCR sequences were observed very rarely across donors, whereas some public TCRs were present in many individuals. Because HLA typing was missing for some donors at each locus, association tests included only the typed subset. Assigning TCR associations to individual alleles was difficult when HLA alleles, especially DR and DQ, strongly co-occurred. A later analysis found that HLA-associated TCR beta chains were more clonally expanded and had lower generation probabilities than equally common non-associated chains. Immune exposure information for the cohort was limited to CMV serostatus. Broadly in line with IMGT annotations, most TCR beta V segments showed up in productive rearrangements about 87% or about 30% of the time in an earlier analysis of several hundred of the donors. According to the authors, the approach could potentially be generalized to other disease states and immunological phenotypes. In vitro tests confirmed that a few of the cytomegalovirus-associated TCR beta chains recognize cytomegalovirus antigens. Only TCR beta chains were sequenced in this cohort, and the absence of alpha or paired-chain data limited detectable features. Linkage disequilibrium might explain the correlated functional status among segregating V segments, but an unknown experimental factor could not be excluded. The 87-base-pair reads could not distinguish some IMGT-functional V segments, including TRBV6-2 and TRBV6-3, so those segments were excluded. A further reported finding was that TCR beta sequences accurately predicted the HLA-A and HLA-B alleles for most subjects in the first cohort. In a later analysis, 16,951 TCR beta sequences were associated with specific HLA alleles at a false discovery rate of 0.05. Most CMV-associated TCR beta chains appeared to be HLA-restricted in a later analysis, and the HLA associations seemed to be driven largely by CMV exposure. According to a later analysis, parvovirus B19, influenza, CMV and Epstein-Barr virus appeared linked to several top co-occurrence clusters. The earlier analysis of approximately 560 of the donors excluded approximately 17 rarely observed V segments, including chromosome 9 orphons, because counts were too low.

In total, approximately 610 healthy bone marrow donors made up the cohort. At the time of sampling, all cohort members were nominally healthy, though unrecorded immune exposures were likely present. The donor was CMV seropositive and was included in the group of approximately 310 seropositive cohort members. Each donor provided a peripheral blood sample, and peripheral blood mononuclear cells were used for TCR beta sequencing. The Qiagen DNeasy Blood Extraction Kit was used to extract genomic DNA from the blood cell samples. Sequenced sample: PBMCs. The receptor was derived from a middle-aged man in good health and CMV-seropositive. Recombination joined TRBV27 with TRBJ2-1; TRBD2 is a possible D gene, resting on 5 matching bases. The CDR3 region: CASSLFYGGSNEQFF. In nucleotide form, the sequence is TGTGCCAGCAGTTTATTTTATGGCGGGTCCAATGAGCAGTTCTTC.